This entry is about one T cell receptor beta chain. The entry originates in a study of blood T cells in healthy people across ages. Primers used in a second PCR of roughly 6 to 11 cycles were a sample-barcoded 5' primer and a J-beta primer mix. TCRdb redid the calling of the 5' RACE reads with MiXCR, one entry per CDR3 protein. The repertoire consists of about 2 million distinct CDR3 sequences, with about 49% occurring once and the leading ten covering approximately 2.1%. J was trimmed by 0 bases and V by 7 bases; bases with no gene match: 7. Germline CDR1 and CDR2: MNHNS and SASEGT. The CDR3 contains 16 residues.

The chain joins TRBV6-1 to TRBJ2-3; 10 nucleotides agree with TRBD2. The source of this sequence is a woman aged 40-49 years in good health. Material: blood. CDR3 DNA: TGTGCCAGCACCATCGCTAGCGGGGGCAGCACAGATACGCAGTATTTT. This codes for CASTIASGGSTDTQYF.